This entry concerns a single T cell receptor (beta chain). Trimming took off 2 bases at V and 3 bases at J, with 26 bases between the two ends. Germline V gene lookup returns CDR1 MNHNS and CDR2 SASEGT. This CDR3 is built from 20 residues. The record originates from a study of shared clonotypes between healthy human individuals. Deep level was the assay's run setting. TCRdb's table, derived via immunoSEQ multiplex PCR, lists solely in-frame clones and lacks some. The table includes 2.5 million or so clones, around 90% detected once. The clonotype originates from a man aged 18 to 29 in good health. Sequencing was done on a sample of naive CD4+ T cells sorted from blood. Subset: CD45RA+ positively selected. The J gene is TRBJ2-1, the V gene TRBV6-1; D may match TRBD1 or TRBD2 (6 bases each). This chain's CDR3 is CASSEWLGLASGANYNEQFF. Written as DNA, the CDR3 is TGTGCCAGCAGTGAATGGTTGGGCCTAGCGTCAGGGGCCAACTACAATGAGCAGTTCTTC.